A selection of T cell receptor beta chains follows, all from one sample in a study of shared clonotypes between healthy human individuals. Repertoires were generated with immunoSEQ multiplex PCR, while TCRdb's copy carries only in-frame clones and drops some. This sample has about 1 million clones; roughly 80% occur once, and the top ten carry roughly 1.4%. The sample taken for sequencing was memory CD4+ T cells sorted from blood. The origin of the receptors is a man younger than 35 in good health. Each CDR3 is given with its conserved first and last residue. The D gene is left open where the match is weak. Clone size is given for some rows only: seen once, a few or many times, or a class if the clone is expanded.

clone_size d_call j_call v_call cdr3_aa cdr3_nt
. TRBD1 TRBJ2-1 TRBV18 CASSGTGSYNEQFF TGTGCCAGCTCTGGGACAGGCTCCTACAATGAGCAGTTCTTC
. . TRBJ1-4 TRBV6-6 CASMDPREKLFF TGTGCCAGCATGGATCCACGGGAAAAACTGTTTTTT
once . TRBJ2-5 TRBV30 CAWSGETQYF TGTGCCTGGAGTGGAGAGACCCAGTACTTC
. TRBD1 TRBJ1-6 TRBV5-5 CASSLKQGATYNSPLHF TGTGCCAGCAGCTTGAAACAGGGGGCGACGTATAATTCACCCCTCCACTTT
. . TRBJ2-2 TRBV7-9 CASSLGQVVAGELFF TGTGCCAGCAGCTTAGGTCAGGTGGTCGCCGGGGAGCTGTTTTTT
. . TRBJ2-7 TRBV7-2 CASSSNRVAYEQYF TGTGCCAGCAGCTCGAACAGGGTCGCCTACGAGCAGTACTTC
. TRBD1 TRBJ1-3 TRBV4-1 CASSQEGTVISGNTIYF TGCGCCAGCAGCCAAGAGGGGACAGTTATCTCTGGAAACACCATATATTTT
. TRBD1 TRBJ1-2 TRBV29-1 CSVTNSGQGGYGYTF TGCAGCGTTACCAACTCGGGACAGGGGGGATATGGCTACACCTTC
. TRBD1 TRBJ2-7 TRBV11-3 CASSLAGTGTYEQYF TGTGCCAGCAGCTTAGCAGGGACAGGGACCTACGAGCAGTACTTC
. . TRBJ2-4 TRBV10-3 CAISDSRGDLSKNIQYF TGTGCCATCAGTGATTCACGGGGAGACCTTTCCAAAAACATTCAGTACTTC
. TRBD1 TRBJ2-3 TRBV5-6 CASSFAGTGGTDTQYF TGTGCCAGCAGTTTTGCCGGGACAGGGGGCACAGATACGCAGTATTTT
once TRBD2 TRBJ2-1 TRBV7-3 CASSLTSGTYNEQFF TGTGCCAGCAGCTTGACTAGCGGAACATACAATGAGCAGTTCTTC
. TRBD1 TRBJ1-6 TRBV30 CAWSPTDRADSPLHF TGTGCCTGGAGTCCTACGGACAGGGCTGATTCACCCCTCCACTTT
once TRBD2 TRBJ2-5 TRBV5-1 CASSIGLAGGRETQYF TGCGCCAGCAGCATTGGACTAGCGGGGGGGCGAGAGACCCAGTACTTC
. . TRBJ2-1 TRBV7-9 CASSRTISYNEQFF TGTGCCAGCAGCCGGACCATCTCCTACAATGAGCAGTTCTTC
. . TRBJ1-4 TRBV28 CASTRLATNEKLFF TGTGCCAGCACCAGACTGGCAACTAATGAAAAACTGTTTTTT
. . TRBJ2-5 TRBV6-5 CASGETRETQYF TGTGCCAGTGGGGAAACGAGGGAGACCCAGTACTTC
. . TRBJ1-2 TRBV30 CAWSVDHNYGYTF TGTGCCTGGAGTGTGGACCACAACTATGGCTACACCTTC
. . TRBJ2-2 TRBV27 CASSPPTGGDTGELFF TGTGCCAGCAGTCCTCCAACAGGGGGGGACACCGGGGAGCTGTTTTTT
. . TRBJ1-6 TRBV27 CASSLGRAGSYNSPLHF TGTGCCAGCAGTTTAGGGAGGGCAGGGAGCTATAATTCACCCCTCCACTTT
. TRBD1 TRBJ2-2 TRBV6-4 CASSITTGTGELFF TGTGCCAGCAGTATAACGACAGGGACCGGGGAGCTGTTTTTT
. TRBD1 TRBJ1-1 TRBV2 CASTRDRVVTEAFF TGTGCCAGCACCCGGGACAGGGTAGTCACTGAAGCTTTCTTT
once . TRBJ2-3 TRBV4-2 CASSQEEEGGHSTDTQYF TGTGCCAGCAGCCAAGAGGAAGAGGGGGGCCATAGCACAGATACGCAGTATTTT
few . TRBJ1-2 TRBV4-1 CASSQDDGTNNYGYTF TGCGCCAGCAGCCAAGATGATGGGACAAATAACTATGGCTACACCTTC
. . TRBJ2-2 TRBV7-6 CASSLVLDGVSPDTGELFF TGTGCCAGCAGCTTAGTCTTGGACGGAGTTTCCCCCGACACCGGGGAGCTGTTTTTT
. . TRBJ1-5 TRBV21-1 CASSKGGREAMDYSNQPQHF TGTGCCAGCAGCAAAGGTGGCCGGGAGGCAATGGATTATAGCAATCAGCCCCAGCATTTT
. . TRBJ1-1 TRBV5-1 CASSLGVRQVGSEAFF TGCGCCAGCAGCTTGGGGGTACGTCAGGTCGGATCTGAAGCTTTCTTT
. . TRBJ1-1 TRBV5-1 CASSLSRVVTEAFF TGCGCCAGCAGCTTGAGTAGGGTGGTCACTGAAGCTTTCTTT
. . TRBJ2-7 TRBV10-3 CAISERRDSYEQYF TGTGCCATCAGTGAGCGCAGGGACTCCTACGAGCAGTACTTC
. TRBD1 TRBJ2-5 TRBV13 CASRQRSQGARETQYF TGTGCCAGCAGACAAAGATCACAGGGGGCGCGGGAGACCCAGTACTTC
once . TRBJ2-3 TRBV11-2 CASSLAGSRLTDTQYF TGTGCCAGCAGCTTGGCGGGTAGCAGACTGACAGATACGCAGTATTTT
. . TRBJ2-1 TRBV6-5 CASSAGGVSYNEQFF TGTGCCAGCAGTGCAGGGGGGGTATCCTACAATGAGCAGTTCTTC
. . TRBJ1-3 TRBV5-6 CASSLEGNGGNTIYF TGTGCCAGCAGCTTGGAGGGGAATGGCGGAAACACCATATATTTT
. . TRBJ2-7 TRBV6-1 CASSEAHGSYEQYF TGTGCCAGCAGTGAAGCGCACGGTTCCTACGAGCAGTACTTC
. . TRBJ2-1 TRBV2 CASSESVRNNEQFF TGTGCCAGCAGTGAGTCAGTCCGAAACAATGAGCAGTTCTTC
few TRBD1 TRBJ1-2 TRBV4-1 CASSQDTQGAYGYTF TGCGCCAGCAGCCAAGATACTCAGGGGGCGTATGGCTACACCTTC
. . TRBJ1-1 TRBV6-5 CASRDWTVNTEAFF TGTGCCAGCAGGGATTGGACAGTGAACACTGAAGCTTTCTTT
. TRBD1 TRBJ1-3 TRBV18 CASSQTGDSGNTIYF TGTGCCAGCTCTCAAACAGGGGACTCTGGAAACACCATATATTTT
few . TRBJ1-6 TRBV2 CASSEARVPLHF TGTGCCAGCAGTGAAGCGAGGGTCCCCCTCCACTTT
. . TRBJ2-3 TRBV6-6 CASTPSPGYQPQYF TGTGCCAGCACCCCAAGCCCAGGGTACCAGCCCCAGTATTTT
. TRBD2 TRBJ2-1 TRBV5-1 CASSLDPRGEYNEQFF TGCGCCAGCAGCTTGGATCCTCGGGGGGAGTACAATGAGCAGTTCTTC
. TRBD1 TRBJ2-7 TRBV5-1 CASSLPDRGAEQYF TGCGCCAGCAGCTTACCGGACAGGGGCGCCGAGCAGTACTTC
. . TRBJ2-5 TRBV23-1 CASSQGNQYF TGCGCCAGCAGTCAGGGAAACCAGTACTTC